Listed here are 9 T cell receptor beta chains from one sample, sequenced in a study of T-cell reconstitution after alpha-beta-depleted transplantation in children. The TCRbeta library incorporated unique molecular identifiers. From the PCR reads, TCRdb called clonotypes with MiXCR, one entry per CDR3 protein. The table lists a few hundred thousand distinct CDR3 sequences, about a quarter of them singletons, with just over 35% in the top ten. Here the sequenced sample was PBMCs, taken before TCRalphabeta/CD19-depleted stem cell transplant. All receptors derive from a boy in the first two years of life with Wiskott-Aldrich syndrome, due to receive a stem cell transplant.

This chain joins TRBV11-2 and TRBJ2-2, with TRBD2 matching 8 bases. V was pared by 0 bases and J by 4 bases, with 16 bases of the junction left unmatched. The CDR3 is 20 amino acids. The V gene's germline CDR1 is SGHAT and CDR2 FQNNGV. CDR3 DNA: TGTGCCAGCAGCTTAGATCCTCAGAGACCCGGGGGGGGTCGCACCGGGGAGCTGTTTTTT. It codes for CASSLDPQRPGGGRTGELFF.

This clonotype was counted between two and nine times. This sequence joins TRBV5-1 and TRBJ2-3; unclear D gene. The CDR3 has 14 amino acids. V gave up 4 bases and J gave up 4 bases, with 13 bases separating them. Germline V gene lookup returns CDR1 SGHRS and CDR2 YFSETQ. The CDR3, as DNA: TGCGCCAGCAGCCTTCGGCCAAGGGCAGATACGCAGTATTTT. Its protein is CASSLRPRADTQYF.

The chain combines TRBV27 with TRBJ2-1; 10 nucleotides align to TRBD1. Germline V lookup: CDR1 MNHEY, CDR2 SMNVEV (reference sequence). Trimming took 6 bases from V and 5 from J; bases not matched to a gene: 13. The CDR3 has 17 amino acids. CDR3 bases: TGTGCCAGCAGGCTAACCCGACAGGGGGCTGGGAACAATGAGCAGTTCTTC. This encodes CASRLTRQGAGNNEQFF.

Notes on this clonotype: A much larger clone lies a single base off, so this may be a read error. The chain combines TRBV5-1 with TRBJ2-3; 7 bases are shared with TRBD2. Losses at the gene ends were 4 bases for V and 0 bases for J; bases not matched to a gene: 8. Germline CDR1 and CDR2: SGHRS and YFSETQ. This CDR3 is built from 16 residues. This CDR3 reads CASSPVASGSTDTQYF. The CDR3 nucleotides read TGCGCCAGCAGCCCGGTGGCTAGCGGTAGCACAGATACGCAGTATTTT.

This clonotype has just a few counts. This chain uses TRBV3-1 with TRBJ2-1; 10 positions match TRBD2. In germline, CDR1 is LGHDT, CDR2 YNNKEL (reference sequence). Germline trimming cut 3 bases from V and 3 bases from J; bases unmatched to any gene: 5. The CDR3 has 16 residues. CDR3 nucleotides: TGTGCCAGCAGCCAGAGCGGGAGGGCCGGCTACAATGAGCAGTTCTTC. Protein product: CASSQSGRAGYNEQFF.

The chain has TRBV5-4 and TRBJ2-1; 11 bases map to TRBD2. The CDR3 is 16 residues long. Germline CDR1 is SGHNT and CDR2 is YYREEE (reference sequence). V gave up 0 bases and J gave up 5 bases; unmatched junction bases: 4. The CDR3 DNA reads as TGTGCCAGCAGCTTGGTAGGACTAGCGGGCCACAATGAGCAGTTCTTC. Translated: CASSLVGLAGHNEQFF.

This chain uses TRBV4-1 with TRBJ1-2; TRBD1 aligns across 7 bases. Germline V lookup: CDR1 MGHRA, CDR2 YSYEKL. CDR3 size: 15 residues. V shed 5 bases and J 2 bases; nucleotides not matched to a gene: 8. The CDR3 reads CASSRMGQTNYGYTF. The CDR3 DNA reads as TGCGCCAGCAGCAGGATGGGACAGACCAACTATGGCTACACCTTC.

This clonotype was seen only a few times. The CDR3 spells CAWSTGQGANYGYTF. CDR3 DNA sequence: TGTGCCTGGAGTACTGGACAGGGGGCCAACTATGGCTACACCTTC. J is TRBJ1-2 and V is TRBV30, with TRBD1 matching 11 bases. CDR1 and CDR2 (germline): GTSNPN, SVGIG (reference sequence). The CDR3 length is 15 residues. The junction had 4 bases not matched to a gene; V was cut back by 2 bases and J by 2 bases.

This chain joins TRBV4-1 and TRBJ2-3; the D is unclear. Trimming took off 3 bases at V and 2 bases at J, with 9 bases between the two ends. Germline-derived CDR1 and CDR2 are MGHRA and YSYEKL. This CDR3 is 14 amino acids long. The CDR3: CASSQVLNTDTQYF. CDR3 DNA sequence: TGCGCCAGCAGCCAGGTTTTAAACACAGATACGCAGTATTTT.